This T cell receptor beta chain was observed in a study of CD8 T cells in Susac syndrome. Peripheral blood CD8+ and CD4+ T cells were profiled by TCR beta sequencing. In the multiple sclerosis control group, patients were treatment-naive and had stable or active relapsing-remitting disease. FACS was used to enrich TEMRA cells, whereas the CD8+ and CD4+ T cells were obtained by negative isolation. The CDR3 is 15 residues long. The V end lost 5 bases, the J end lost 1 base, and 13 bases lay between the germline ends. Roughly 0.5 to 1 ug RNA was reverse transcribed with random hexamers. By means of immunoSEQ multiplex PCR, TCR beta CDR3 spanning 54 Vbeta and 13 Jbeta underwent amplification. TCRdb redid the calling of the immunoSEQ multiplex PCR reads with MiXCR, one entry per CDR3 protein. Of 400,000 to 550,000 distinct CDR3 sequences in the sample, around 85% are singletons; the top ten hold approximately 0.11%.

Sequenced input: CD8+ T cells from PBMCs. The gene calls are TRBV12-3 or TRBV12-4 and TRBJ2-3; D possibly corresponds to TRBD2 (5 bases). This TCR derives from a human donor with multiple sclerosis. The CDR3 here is CASSPWGDRTDTQYF. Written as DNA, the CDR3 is TGTGCCAGCAGTCCATGGGGAGATCGCACAGATACGCAGTATTTT.